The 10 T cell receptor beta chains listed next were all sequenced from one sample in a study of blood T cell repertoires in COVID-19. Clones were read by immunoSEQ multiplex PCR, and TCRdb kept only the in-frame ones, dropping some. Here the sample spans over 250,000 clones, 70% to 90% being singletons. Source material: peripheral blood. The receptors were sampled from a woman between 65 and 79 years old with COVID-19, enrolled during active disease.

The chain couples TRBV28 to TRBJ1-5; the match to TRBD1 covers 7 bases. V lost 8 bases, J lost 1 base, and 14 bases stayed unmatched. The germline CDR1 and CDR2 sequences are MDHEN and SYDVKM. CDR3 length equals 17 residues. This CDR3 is CASHLPSTGISNQPQHF. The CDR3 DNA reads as TGTGCCAGCCATTTACCTTCGACAGGGATAAGCAATCAGCCCCAGCATTTT.

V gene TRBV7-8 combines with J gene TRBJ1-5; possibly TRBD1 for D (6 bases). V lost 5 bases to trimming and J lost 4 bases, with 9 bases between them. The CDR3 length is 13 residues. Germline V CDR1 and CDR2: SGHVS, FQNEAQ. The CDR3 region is CASSLDRNQPQHF. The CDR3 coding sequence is TGTGCCAGCAGCCTCGACAGGAATCAGCCCCAGCATTTT.

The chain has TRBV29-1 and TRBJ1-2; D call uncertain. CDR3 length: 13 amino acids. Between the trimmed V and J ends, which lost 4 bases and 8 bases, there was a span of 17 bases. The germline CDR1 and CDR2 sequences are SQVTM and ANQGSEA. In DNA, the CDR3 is TGCAGCGTTGGGGCCTGGGCTTTTGGAGGCTACACCTTC. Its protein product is CSVGAWAFGGYTF.

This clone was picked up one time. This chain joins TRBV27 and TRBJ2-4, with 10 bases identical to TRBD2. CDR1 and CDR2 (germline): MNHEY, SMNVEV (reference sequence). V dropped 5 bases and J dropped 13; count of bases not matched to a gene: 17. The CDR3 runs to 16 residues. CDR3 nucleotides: TGTGCCAGCAGTCGACGGGGTAGCGGGGGGCCTGGTCCCCAGTACTTC. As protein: CASSRRGSGGPGPQYF.

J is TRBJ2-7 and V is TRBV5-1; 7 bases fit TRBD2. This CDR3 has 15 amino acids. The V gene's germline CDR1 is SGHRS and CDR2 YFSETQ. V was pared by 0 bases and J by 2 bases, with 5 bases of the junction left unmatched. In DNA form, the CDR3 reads TGCGCCAGCAGCTTGGCGGCGGGGGAGACCTACGAGCAGTACTTC. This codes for CASSLAAGETYEQYF.

The CDR3 nucleotides are TGTGCCAGCAGCTTACTAGCGGGGGTCCCATACAATGAGCAGTTCTTC. Its protein product is CASSLLAGVPYNEQFF. The V call is TRBV7-2, the J call TRBJ2-1; 10 bases agree with TRBD2. Germline values: CDR1 SGHTA, CDR2 FQGNSA. The V segment lost 2 bases and the J segment 4 bases; nucleotides outside the gene matches: 5. CDR3 length: 16 amino acids. Full variable domain (outside the CDR3, taken from reference TRBV7-2 and TRBJ2-1): GAGVSQSPSNKVTEKGKDVELRCDPISGHTALYWYRQSLGQGLEFLIYFQGNSAPDKSGLPSDRFSAERTGGSVSTLTIQRTQQEDSAVYLCASSLLAGVPYNEQFFGPGTRLTVL.

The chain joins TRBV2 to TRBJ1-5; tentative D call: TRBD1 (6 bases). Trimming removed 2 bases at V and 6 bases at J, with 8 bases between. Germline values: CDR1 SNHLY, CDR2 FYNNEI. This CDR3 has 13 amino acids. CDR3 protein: CASSETGTQPQHF. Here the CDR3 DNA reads TGTGCCAGCAGTGAAACAGGGACTCAGCCCCAGCATTTT.

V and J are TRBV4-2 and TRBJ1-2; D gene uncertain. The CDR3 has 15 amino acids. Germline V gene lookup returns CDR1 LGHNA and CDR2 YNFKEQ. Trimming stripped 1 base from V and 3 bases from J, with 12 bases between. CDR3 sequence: CASSQVEGLDYGYTF. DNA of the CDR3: TGTGCCAGCAGCCAAGTAGAGGGCCTCGACTATGGCTACACCTTC.

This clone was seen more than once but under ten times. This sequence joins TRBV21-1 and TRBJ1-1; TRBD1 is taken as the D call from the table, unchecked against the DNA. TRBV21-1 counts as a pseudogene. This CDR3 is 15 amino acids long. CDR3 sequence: CASSKGGQGNTEAFF. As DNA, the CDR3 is TGTGCCAGCAGCAAAGGGGGACAGGGGAACACTGAAGCTTTCTTT.

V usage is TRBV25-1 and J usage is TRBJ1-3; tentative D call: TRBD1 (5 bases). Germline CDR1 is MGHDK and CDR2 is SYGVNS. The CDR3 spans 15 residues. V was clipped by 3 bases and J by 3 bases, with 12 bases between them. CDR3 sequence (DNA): TGTGCCAGCAGTGAGGTGCAGGGACTTGGAAACACCATATATTTT. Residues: CASSEVQGLGNTIYF.